The 20 T cell receptor beta chains below were found in one sample sequenced in a study of PD-1 blockade in classical Hodgkin lymphoma. Brentuximab vedotin exposure varied, and every patient relapsed after autologous stem cell transplantation. Only in-frame clones appear in the TCRdb table, and some are missing; sequencing was by immunoSEQ multiplex PCR. The table has about 5,900 clones, approximately 86% seen once. The input for sequencing was peripheral blood mononuclear cells (PBMCs), taken before the second cycle of nivolumab. These receptors were obtained from a human donor with classical Hodgkin lymphoma.

The CDR3 DNA reads as TGTGCCAGCAGTGTATGGGGCAATCAGCCCCAGCATTTT. This translates into CASSVWGNQPQHF. The chain has TRBV2 and TRBJ1-5; D is unclear. This CDR3 region has 13 residues. The V gene's germline CDR1 is SNHLY and CDR2 FYNNEI. Trimming left V 4 bases short and J 2 bases short, with 6 bases between.

This clone has a handful of counts. J is TRBJ1-2 and V is TRBV15, with 7 bases matching TRBD1. Germline V lookup: CDR1 LNHNV, CDR2 YYDKDF (reference sequence). CDR3 length: 14 amino acids. Unmatched junction bases numbered 9, after V lost 8 bases and J lost 3 bases. The CDR3 sequence is CATQRDRAHYGYTF. The DNA of the CDR3 is TGTGCCACCCAGCGGGACAGAGCCCACTATGGCTACACCTTC.

This sequence joins TRBV27 and TRBJ2-2; unclear D gene. This CDR3 is 16 amino acids long. Germline V gene lookup returns CDR1 MNHEY and CDR2 SMNVEV (reference sequence). The V end was cut by 1 base, the J end by 0 bases, with 9 bases between. The CDR3 protein is CASSLWRSTNTGELFF. In nucleotides, the CDR3 is TGTGCCAGCAGTTTATGGCGGAGCACGAACACCGGGGAGCTGTTTTTT.

The rearrangement joins TRBV11-2 to TRBJ2-3; the match to TRBD2 covers 8 bases. Germline trimming cut 4 bases from V and 3 bases from J; bases unmatched to any gene: 6. Per the germline V gene, CDR1 is SGHAT and CDR2 is FQNNGV. The CDR3 runs to 15 residues. CDR3 in amino acids: CASSSGAGVTDTQYF. Here the CDR3 DNA reads TGTGCCAGCAGCTCGGGAGCGGGAGTAACAGATACGCAGTATTTT.

The V and J genes are TRBV2 and TRBJ2-1, with D possibly matching TRBD2 (5 bases). In germline, CDR1 is SNHLY, CDR2 FYNNEI. The V end was cut by 0 bases, the J end by 9 bases, with 18 bases between. The CDR3 has 16 residues. In DNA form, the CDR3 reads TGTGCCAGCAGTGAAGCGGGCGCAACCTTTGGGAGTGAGCAGTTCTTC. It yields the protein CASSEAGATFGSEQFF.

The V gene is TRBV5-6, the J gene TRBJ2-3, with D perhaps matching TRBD2 (5 bases). V dropped 5 bases and J dropped 2 bases, with 12 bases sitting between them. This CDR3 spans 14 amino acids. From germline, CDR1 is SGHDT and CDR2 YYEEEE. The CDR3 loop reads CASRSLANTDTQYF. The CDR3 DNA is TGTGCCAGCAGGAGTCTAGCCAACACAGATACGCAGTATTTT.

This chain links TRBV21-1 with TRBJ2-7. TRBV21-1 is a listed pseudogene. The CDR3 runs to 11 residues. The CDR3 region is CASSKRNEQYV. The CDR3 DNA reads as TGTGCCAGCAGCAAACGAAACGAGCAGTACGTC.

A word on this clone: At one of its ends the junction is not consistent with the germline gene, which may arise from a read error. This chain uses TRBV7-9 with TRBJ1-2; D uncertain. CDR1 is SEHNR and CDR2 is FQNEAQ in the germline V gene (reference sequence). The length of the CDR3 is 14 residues. CDR3 coding DNA: TGTGCCAGCAGCCTAGCGGGCAGCAACTATGGCTACACCTTC. This encodes CASSLAGSNYGYTF.

The rearrangement joins TRBV7-8 to TRBJ2-1; TRBD2 aligns across 16 bases. The CDR3 length is 18 residues. Per germline, CDR1 SGHVS and CDR2 FQNEAQ. Losses at the gene ends were 3 bases for V and 2 bases for J; bases not matched to a gene: 4. The CDR3 sequence is CASSLGTSGGEPYNEQFF. DNA of the CDR3: TGTGCCAGCAGCTTGGGGACTAGCGGGGGGGAGCCCTACAATGAGCAGTTCTTC.

The chain links TRBV30 to TRBJ1-3; possible D gene TRBD1, 5 bases. Trimming removed 2 bases from V and 0 bases from J, with 14 bases in between. This CDR3 region has 16 residues. CDR1 is GTSNPN, CDR2 SVGIG, per germline (reference sequence). The CDR3 sequence: CAWSRGDQYSGNTIYF. The DNA for the CDR3 is TGTGCCTGGAGTCGTGGGGACCAATACTCTGGAAACACCATATATTTT.

V usage is TRBV4-2 and J usage is TRBJ2-2; TRBD1 aligns across 7 bases. The CDR3 loop spans 17 amino acids. V lost 2 bases to trimming and J lost 1 base; unmatched junction nucleotides: 7. In germline, CDR1 is LGHNA, CDR2 YNFKEQ. CDR3 sequence reads: CASSQPPDRENTGELFF. The CDR3 bases are TGTGCCAGCAGCCAACCTCCCGACAGGGAGAACACCGGGGAGCTGTTTTTT.

V gene TRBV6-4 combines with J gene TRBJ2-1; 13 nucleotides agree with TRBD2. The CDR3 has 16 amino acids. CDR1 and CDR2 from the germline V gene are MRHNA and SNTAGT. V was clipped by 6 bases and J by 7 bases; unmatched bases: 9. This CDR3 reads CASSFQGLAGLNEQFF. The CDR3 DNA sequence: TGTGCCAGCAGCTTCCAGGGACTAGCGGGACTTAATGAGCAGTTCTTC.

The DNA of the CDR3 is TGTGCCAGTAGTATGACCGCCTTGAGCTCCTATAATTCACCCCTCCACTTT. Protein product: CASSMTALSSYNSPLHF. The gene calls are TRBV19 and TRBJ1-6; D gene uncertain. The ends were cut back, 3 bases at V and 0 bases at J, with 12 bases in the middle. Germline V gene data show CDR1 as LNHDA and CDR2 as SQIVND (reference sequence). CDR3 length: 17 amino acids. Using reference TRBV19 and TRBJ1-6 for the parts outside the CDR3, the full variable domain is DGGITQSPKYLFRKEGQNVTLSCEQNLNHDAMYWYRQDPGQGLRLIYYSQIVNDFQKGDIAEGYSVSREKKESFPLTVTSAQKNPTAFYLCASSMTALSSYNSPLHFGNGTRLTVT.

V and J are TRBV19 and TRBJ1-2, with 8 positions matching TRBD1. The CDR3 is 14 amino acids. Per germline, CDR1 LNHDA and CDR2 SQIVND (reference sequence). Trimming removed 4 bases from V and 4 bases from J; junction bases left unmatched: 5. The CDR3 sequence: CASSNDRGGYGYTF. The DNA for the CDR3 is TGTGCCAGTAGTAACGACAGGGGTGGCTATGGCTACACCTTC.

V usage is TRBV7-9 and J usage is TRBJ1-1; weak D call: TRBD1 (5 bases). The CDR3 is 12 residues long. Trimming shortened V by 5 bases and J by 10 bases, and 14 bases separated the two germline ends. Germline V lookup: CDR1 SEHNR, CDR2 FQNEAQ (reference sequence). This CDR3 is CASSPPGGVAFF. DNA for the CDR3: TGTGCCAGCAGCCCTCCGGGGGGAGTAGCTTTCTTT. Complete variable domain (other parts from reference TRBV7-9 and TRBJ1-1): DTGVSQNPRHKITKRGQNVTFRCDPISEHNRLYWYRQTLGQGPEFLTYFQNEAQLEKSRLLSDRFSAERPKGSFSTLEIQRTEQGDSAMYLCASSPPGGVAFFGQGTRLTVV.

CDR3 in DNA: TGTGCCAGCAGCTACAGGGGAGTTGGCACTGAAGCTTTCTTT. Its protein is CASSYRGVGTEAFF. The gene calls are TRBV5-8 and TRBJ1-1, with 7 bases identical to TRBD1. CDR3 length: 14 amino acids. With V trimmed by 3 bases and J by 4 bases, 6 bases remained unmatched. The germline gives CDR1 SGHTS, CDR2 YDEGEE.

The chain joins TRBV2 to TRBJ1-2, with 7 bases identical to TRBD1. Per the germline V gene, CDR1 is SNHLY and CDR2 is FYNNEI. This CDR3 contains 13 residues. Trimming removed 4 bases from V and 5 bases from J; junction bases left unmatched: 4. CDR3 in amino acids: CASSGGRGYGYTF. As DNA, the CDR3 is TGTGCCAGCAGTGGGGGCAGGGGGTATGGCTACACCTTC.

J is TRBJ1-3 and V is TRBV2; no clear D. The CDR3 is 16 residues long. Between the trimmed V and J ends, which lost 6 bases and 0 bases, there was a span of 15 bases. Looked up from germline, CDR1 is SNHLY and CDR2 is FYNNEI. CDR3 protein: CASSPNPGFSGNTIYF. The CDR3 DNA is TGTGCCAGCAGCCCGAACCCCGGGTTCTCTGGAAACACCATATATTTT.

This sequence joins TRBV25-1 and TRBJ1-1, with 7 bases aligning to TRBD1. V dropped 10 bases and J dropped 1; count of bases not matched to a gene: 12. Germline V gives CDR1 MGHDK, CDR2 SYGVNS. The CDR3 loop spans 15 amino acids. The CDR3 DNA reads TGTGCCAACCCCCCGGGACAGAGACCGAACACTGAAGCTTTCTTT. Translating gives CANPPGQRPNTEAFF.

The chain links TRBV5-1 to TRBJ1-5; D is uncertain. V lost 0 bases, J lost 0 bases, and 7 bases lay in between. The germline V gene encodes CDR1 SGHRS and CDR2 YFSETQ. CDR3 size: 15 residues. The DNA for the CDR3 is TGCGCCAGCAGCTTGGAGGGTTATAGCAATCAGCCCCAGCATTTT. Translating it yields CASSLEGYSNQPQHF.